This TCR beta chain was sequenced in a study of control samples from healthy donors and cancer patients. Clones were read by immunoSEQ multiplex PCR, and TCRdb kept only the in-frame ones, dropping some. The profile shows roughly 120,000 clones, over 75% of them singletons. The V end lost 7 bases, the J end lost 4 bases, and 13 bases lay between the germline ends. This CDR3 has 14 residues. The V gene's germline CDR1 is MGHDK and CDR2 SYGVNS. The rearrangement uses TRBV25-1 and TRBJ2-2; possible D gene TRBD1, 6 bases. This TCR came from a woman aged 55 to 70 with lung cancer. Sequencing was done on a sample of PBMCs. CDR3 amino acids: CASNTGPGTGELFF. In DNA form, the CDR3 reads TGTGCCAGCAACACAGGGCCGGGCACCGGGGAGCTGTTTTTT.